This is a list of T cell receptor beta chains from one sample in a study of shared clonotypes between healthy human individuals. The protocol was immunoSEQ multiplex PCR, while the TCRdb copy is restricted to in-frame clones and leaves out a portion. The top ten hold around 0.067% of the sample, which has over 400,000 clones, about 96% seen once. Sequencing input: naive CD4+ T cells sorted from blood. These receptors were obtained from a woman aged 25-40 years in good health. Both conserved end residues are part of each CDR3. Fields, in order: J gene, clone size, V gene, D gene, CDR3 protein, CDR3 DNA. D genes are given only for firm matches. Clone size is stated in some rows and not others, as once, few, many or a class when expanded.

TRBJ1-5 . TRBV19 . CASSIDKGVSNQPQHF TGTGCCAGTAGTATAGATAAGGGGGTGAGCAATCAGCCCCAGCATTTT
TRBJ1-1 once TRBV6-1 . CASSEAFVNTEAFF TGTGCCAGCAGTGAAGCTTTCGTGAACACTGAAGCTTTCTTT
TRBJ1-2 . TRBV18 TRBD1 CASSPISDRAGYGYTF TGTGCCAGCTCACCGATATCAGACAGGGCCGGCTATGGCTACACCTTC
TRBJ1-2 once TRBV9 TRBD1 CASSVAREGGDYGYTF TGTGCCAGCAGCGTAGCCCGAGAAGGGGGCGACTATGGCTACACCTTC
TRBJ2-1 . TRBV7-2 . CASSPHGVPNEQFF TGTGCCAGCAGCCCTCACGGAGTACCGAATGAGCAGTTCTTC
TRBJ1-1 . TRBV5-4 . CASSLGGNTEAFF TGTGCCAGCAGCTTGGGGGGGAACACTGAAGCTTTCTTT
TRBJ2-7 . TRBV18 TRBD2 CASSLSGGRPEQYF TGTGCCAGCTCGCTCTCGGGCGGGAGGCCCGAGCAGTACTTC
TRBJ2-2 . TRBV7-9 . CASSIGWNTGELFF TGTGCCAGCAGCATTGGATGGAACACCGGGGAGCTGTTTTTT
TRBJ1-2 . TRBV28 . CASIRTSGHRIGLFYGYTF TGTGCCAGCATCCGCACATCGGGACACAGGATCGGTTTGTTCTATGGCTACACCTTC
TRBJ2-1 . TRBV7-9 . CASSSRTGDDEQFF TGTGCCAGCAGCTCTAGGACCGGAGACGATGAGCAGTTCTTC
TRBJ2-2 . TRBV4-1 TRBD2 CASSQTGLAGGGTGELFF TGCGCCAGCAGCCAGACGGGACTAGCGGGAGGGGGCACCGGGGAGCTGTTTTTT
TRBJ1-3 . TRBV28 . CASRLPSTPGNTIYF TGTGCCAGCAGGCTCCCAAGCACTCCCGGAAACACCATATATTTT
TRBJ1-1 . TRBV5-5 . CASSSLGGMNTEAFF TGTGCCAGCAGCTCCCTGGGGGGCATGAACACTGAAGCTTTCTTT
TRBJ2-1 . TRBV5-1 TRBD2 CASSLVTSGRIDEQFF TGCGCCAGCAGCTTGGTAACTAGCGGGAGGATCGATGAGCAGTTCTTC
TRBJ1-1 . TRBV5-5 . CASSLRHKQNTEAFF TGTGCCAGCAGCCTGCGGCACAAACAGAACACTGAAGCTTTCTTT
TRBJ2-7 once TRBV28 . CASSLGDEQYF TGTGCCAGCAGTTTGGGGGACGAGCAGTACTTC
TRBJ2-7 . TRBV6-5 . CASIYWELSYEQYF TGTGCCAGCATCTACTGGGAACTATCCTACGAGCAGTACTTC
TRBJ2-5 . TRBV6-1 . CASSEAVERKETQYF TGTGCCAGCAGTGAAGCAGTCGAACGAAAAGAGACCCAGTACTTC
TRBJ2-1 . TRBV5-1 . CASGTGGSYNEQFF TGCGCCAGCGGCACGGGTGGCTCCTACAATGAGCAGTTCTTC
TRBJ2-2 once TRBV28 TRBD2 CASGSGSPGGELFF TGTGCCAGCGGTAGCGGGAGTCCAGGGGGGGAGCTGTTTTTT
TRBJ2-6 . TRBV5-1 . CASSGGNSGANVLTF TGCGCCAGCAGCGGCGGGAACTCTGGGGCCAACGTCCTGACTTTC
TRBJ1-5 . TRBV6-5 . CASSNGPPPQPQHF TGTGCCAGCAGTAACGGACCTCCACCTCAGCCCCAGCATTTT
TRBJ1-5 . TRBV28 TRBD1 CASSRLTGIGVGNQPQHF TGTGCCAGCAGTCGACTGACAGGGATTGGGGTGGGCAATCAGCCCCAGCATTTT
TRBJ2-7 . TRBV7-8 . CASSSRGGPTREQYF TGTGCCAGCAGCTCTAGGGGGGGACCAACTAGGGAGCAGTACTTC
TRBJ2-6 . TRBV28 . CASSVQLAGANVLTF TGTGCCAGCAGTGTGCAGTTGGCTGGGGCCAACGTCCTGACTTTC
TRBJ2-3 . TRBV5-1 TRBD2 CASSPGTSGGTDTQYF TGCGCCAGCAGCCCGGGGACTAGCGGGGGCACAGATACGCAGTATTTT
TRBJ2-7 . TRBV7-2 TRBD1 CASSSPGQNPYKQYF TGTGCCAGCAGCTCCCCGGGACAGAACCCTTACAAGCAGTACTTC
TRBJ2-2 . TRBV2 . CASWDSRSKVGELFF TGTGCCAGCTGGGACTCACGAAGTAAAGTCGGGGAGCTGTTTTTT
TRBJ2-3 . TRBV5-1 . CASSSPETDTQYF TGCGCCAGCAGCTCCCCGGAGACAGATACGCAGTATTTT
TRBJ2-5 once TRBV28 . CASSPTGKQETQYF TGTGCCAGCAGCCCAACCGGGAAACAAGAGACCCAGTACTTC
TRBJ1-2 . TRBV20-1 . CSARDRGYTF TGCAGTGCTAGAGATCGTGGCTACACCTTC
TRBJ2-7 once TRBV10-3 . CAVTGNPQRQYF TGTGCCGTCACCGGGAACCCACAACGGCAGTACTTC
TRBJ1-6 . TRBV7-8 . CASSIQLGTGGNSPLHF TGTGCCAGCAGCATCCAGTTGGGGACTGGGGGTAATTCACCCCTCCACTTT
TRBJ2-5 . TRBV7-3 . CASSRAGTPTKEGQYF TGTGCCAGCAGCCGGGCCGGGACGCCGACCAAGGAGGGGCAGTACTTC
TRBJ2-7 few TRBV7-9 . CASSRDVSYEQYF TGTGCCAGCAGCAGGGACGTCTCCTACGAGCAGTACTTC
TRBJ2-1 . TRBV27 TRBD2 CASSSSTSGRATDEQFF TGTGCCAGCAGTTCATCGACTAGCGGGAGGGCGACCGATGAGCAGTTCTTC
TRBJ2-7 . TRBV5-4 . CASSLDVTARLDEQYF TGTGCCAGCAGCTTGGATGTGACGGCGCGTTTGGACGAGCAGTACTTC
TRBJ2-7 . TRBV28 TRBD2 CASSSPSSGRAHEQYF TGTGCCAGCAGTTCCCCCTCCAGCGGGAGGGCCCACGAGCAGTACTTC
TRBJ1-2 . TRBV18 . CASSQSGGASSPNYGYTF TGTGCCAGCTCACAATCGGGCGGGGCTTCATCCCCTAACTATGGCTACACCTTC
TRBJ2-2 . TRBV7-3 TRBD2 CASSGLAGGGELFF TGTGCCAGCAGCGGACTAGCGGGTGGCGGGGAGCTGTTTTTT
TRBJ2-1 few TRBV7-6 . CASSLAYNEQFF TGTGCCAGCAGCTTAGCCTACAATGAGCAGTTCTTC
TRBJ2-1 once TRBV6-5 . CASSYTTGEQFF TGTGCCAGCAGTTACACGACTGGTGAGCAGTTCTTC
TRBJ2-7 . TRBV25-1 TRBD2 CASTPRVGTSGTYEQYF TGTGCCAGCACCCCCCGCGTTGGGACTAGCGGTACCTACGAGCAGTACTTC
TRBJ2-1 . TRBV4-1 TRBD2 CASSQEREVYNEQFF TGCGCCAGCAGCCAAGAACGGGAGGTGTACAATGAGCAGTTCTTC
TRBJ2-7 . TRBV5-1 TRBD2 CASSSVAGRRNEQYF TGCGCCAGCAGCTCGGTAGCGGGAAGGAGGAACGAGCAGTACTTC
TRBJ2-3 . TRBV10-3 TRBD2 CAIGGGGLLAGGSTDTQYF TGTGCCATCGGCGGGGGGGGCCTACTAGCGGGAGGGTCCACAGATACGCAGTATTTT
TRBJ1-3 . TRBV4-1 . CASSHRETFSGNTIYF TGCGCCAGCAGCCACCGAGAGACCTTCTCTGGAAACACCATATATTTT
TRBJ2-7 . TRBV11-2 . CASGPPSEEYEQYF TGTGCCAGCGGCCCCCCCTCAGAAGAATACGAGCAGTACTTC
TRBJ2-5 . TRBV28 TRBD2 CASSFQLAGVRETQYF TGTGCCAGCAGTTTCCAACTAGCGGGAGTAAGAGAGACCCAGTACTTC
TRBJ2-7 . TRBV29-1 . CSVDLSGSYEQYF TGCAGCGTTGATTTGTCGGGATCCTACGAGCAGTACTTC
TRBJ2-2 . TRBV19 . CASSPTNTGELFF TGTGCCAGTAGTCCAACTAACACCGGGGAGCTGTTTTTT
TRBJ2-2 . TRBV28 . CATWGNTGELFF TGTGCCACCTGGGGGAACACCGGGGAGCTGTTTTTT
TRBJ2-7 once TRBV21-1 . CASSKDRDYEQYF TGTGCCAGCAGCAAAGACAGGGACTACGAGCAGTACTTC
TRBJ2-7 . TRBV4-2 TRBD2 CASSQQTSGYEQYF TGTGCCAGCAGCCAACAAACTAGCGGGTACGAGCAGTACTTC
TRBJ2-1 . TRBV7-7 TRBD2 CASSLQYRTSTYNEQFF TGTGCCAGCAGCCTACAGTACCGGACTAGCACCTACAATGAGCAGTTCTTC